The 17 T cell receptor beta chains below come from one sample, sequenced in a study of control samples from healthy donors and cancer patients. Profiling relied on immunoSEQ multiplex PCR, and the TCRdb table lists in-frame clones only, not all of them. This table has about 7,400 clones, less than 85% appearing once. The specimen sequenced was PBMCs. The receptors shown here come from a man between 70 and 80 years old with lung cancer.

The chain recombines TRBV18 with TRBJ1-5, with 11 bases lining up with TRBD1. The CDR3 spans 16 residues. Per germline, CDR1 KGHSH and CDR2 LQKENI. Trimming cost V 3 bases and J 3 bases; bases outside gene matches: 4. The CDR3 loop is CASSPPGQGANQPQHF. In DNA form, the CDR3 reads TGTGCCAGCTCACCCCCTGGACAGGGGGCCAATCAGCCCCAGCATTTT.

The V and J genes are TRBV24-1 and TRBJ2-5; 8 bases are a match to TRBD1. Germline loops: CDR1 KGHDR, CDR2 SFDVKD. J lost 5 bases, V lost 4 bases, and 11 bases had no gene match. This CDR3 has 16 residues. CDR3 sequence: CATSDPQGALWETQYF. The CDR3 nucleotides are TGTGCCACCAGTGACCCCCAGGGGGCGCTTTGGGAGACCCAGTACTTC.

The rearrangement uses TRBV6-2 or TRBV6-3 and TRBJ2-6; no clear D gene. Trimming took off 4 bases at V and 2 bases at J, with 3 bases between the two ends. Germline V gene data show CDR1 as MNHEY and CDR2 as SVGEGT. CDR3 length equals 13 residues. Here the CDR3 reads CASSFPGANVLTF. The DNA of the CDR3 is TGTGCCAGCAGTTTCCCTGGGGCCAACGTCCTGACTTTC.

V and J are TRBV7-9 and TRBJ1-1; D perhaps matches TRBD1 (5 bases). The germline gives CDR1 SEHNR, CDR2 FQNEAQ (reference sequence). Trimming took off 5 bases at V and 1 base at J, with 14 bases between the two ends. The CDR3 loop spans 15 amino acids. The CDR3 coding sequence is TGTGCCAGCAGCCCAACAATTGGGGGGAACACTGAAGCTTTCTTT. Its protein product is CASSPTIGGNTEAFF. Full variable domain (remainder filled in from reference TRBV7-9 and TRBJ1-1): DTGVSQNPRHKITKRGQNVTFRCDPISEHNRLYWYRQTLGQGPEFLTYFQNEAQLEKSRLLSDRFSAERPKGSFSTLEIQRTEQGDSAMYLCASSPTIGGNTEAFFGQGTRLTVV.

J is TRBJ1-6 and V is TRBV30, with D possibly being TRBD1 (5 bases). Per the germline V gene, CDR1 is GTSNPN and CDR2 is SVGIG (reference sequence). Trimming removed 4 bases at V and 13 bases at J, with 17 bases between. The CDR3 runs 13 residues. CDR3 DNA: TGTGCCTGGAACCCTCTCTGGGGGGTGCCCCTCCACTTT. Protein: CAWNPLWGVPLHF.

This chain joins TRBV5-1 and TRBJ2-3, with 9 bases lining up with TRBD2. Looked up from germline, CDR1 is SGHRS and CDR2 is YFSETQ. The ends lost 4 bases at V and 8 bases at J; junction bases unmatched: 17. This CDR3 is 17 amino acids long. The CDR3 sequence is CASSNRPGLADPATQYF. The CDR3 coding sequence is TGCGCCAGCAGCAACCGCCCGGGACTAGCCGATCCAGCTACGCAGTATTTT.

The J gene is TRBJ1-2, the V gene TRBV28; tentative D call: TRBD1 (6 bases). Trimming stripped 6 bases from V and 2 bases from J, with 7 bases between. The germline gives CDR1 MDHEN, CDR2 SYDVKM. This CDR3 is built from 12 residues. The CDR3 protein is CASSQGNYGYTF. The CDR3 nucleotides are TGTGCCAGCAGCCAGGGGAACTATGGCTACACCTTC.

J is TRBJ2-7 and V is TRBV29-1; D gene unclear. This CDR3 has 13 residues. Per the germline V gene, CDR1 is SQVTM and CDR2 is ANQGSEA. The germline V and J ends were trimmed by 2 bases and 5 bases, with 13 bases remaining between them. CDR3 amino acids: CSVELSQIHEQYF. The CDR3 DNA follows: TGCAGCGTTGAATTAAGTCAGATCCACGAGCAGTACTTC.

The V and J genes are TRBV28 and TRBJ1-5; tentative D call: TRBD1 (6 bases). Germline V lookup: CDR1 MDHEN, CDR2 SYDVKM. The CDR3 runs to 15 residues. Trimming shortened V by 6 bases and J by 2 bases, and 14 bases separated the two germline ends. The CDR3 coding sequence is TGTGCCAGCAGCTTACAGGGTGGCGGCAATCAGCCCCAGCATTTT. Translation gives CASSLQGGGNQPQHF.

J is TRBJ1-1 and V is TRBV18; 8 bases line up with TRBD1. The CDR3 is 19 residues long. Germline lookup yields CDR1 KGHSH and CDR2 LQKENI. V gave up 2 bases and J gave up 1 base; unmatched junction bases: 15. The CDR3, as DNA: TGTGCCAGCTCACCATCAGCCTCAACAGGGGGTATGGGGAACACTGAAGCTTTCTTT. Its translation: CASSPSASTGGMGNTEAFF.

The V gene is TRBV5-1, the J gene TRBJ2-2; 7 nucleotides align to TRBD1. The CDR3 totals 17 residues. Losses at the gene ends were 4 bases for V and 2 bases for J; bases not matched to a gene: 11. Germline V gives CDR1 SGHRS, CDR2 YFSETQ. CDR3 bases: TGCGCCAGCAGCCAGCCACTCGACAGGGCTAACACCGGGGAGCTGTTTTTT. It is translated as CASSQPLDRANTGELFF.

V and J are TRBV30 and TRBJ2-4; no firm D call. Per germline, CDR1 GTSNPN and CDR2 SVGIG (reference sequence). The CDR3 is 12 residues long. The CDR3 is CAAVSIRNIQYF. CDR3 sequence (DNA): TGTGCTGCAGTTAGCATAAGGAACATTCAGTACTTC.

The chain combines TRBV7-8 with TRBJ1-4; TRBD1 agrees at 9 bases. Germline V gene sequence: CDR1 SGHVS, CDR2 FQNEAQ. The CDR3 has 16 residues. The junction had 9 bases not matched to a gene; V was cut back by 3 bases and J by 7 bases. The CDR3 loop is CASSFPGGQGFEKLFF. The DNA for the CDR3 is TGTGCCAGCAGCTTTCCAGGGGGACAGGGTTTTGAAAAACTGTTTTTT.

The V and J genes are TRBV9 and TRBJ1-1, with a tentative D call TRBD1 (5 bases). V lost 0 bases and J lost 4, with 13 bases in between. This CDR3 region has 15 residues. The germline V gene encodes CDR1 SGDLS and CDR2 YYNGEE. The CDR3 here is CASSVVGAGGTEAFF. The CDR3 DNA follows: TGTGCCAGCAGCGTAGTTGGGGCGGGCGGCACTGAAGCTTTCTTT.

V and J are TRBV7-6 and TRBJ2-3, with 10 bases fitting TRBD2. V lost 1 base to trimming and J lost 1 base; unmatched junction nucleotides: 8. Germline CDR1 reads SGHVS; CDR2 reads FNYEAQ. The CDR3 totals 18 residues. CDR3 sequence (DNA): TGTGCCAGCAGCTTAGGGGCTAGCGGGGGAGCAGGCACAGATACGCAGTATTTT. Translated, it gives CASSLGASGGAGTDTQYF.

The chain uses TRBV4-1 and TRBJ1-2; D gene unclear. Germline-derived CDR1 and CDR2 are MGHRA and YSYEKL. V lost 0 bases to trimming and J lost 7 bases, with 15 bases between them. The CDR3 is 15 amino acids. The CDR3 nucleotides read TGCGCCAGCAGCCAAGAGAACAGTAGAAGAGTTGGCTACACCTTC. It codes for CASSQENSRRVGYTF.

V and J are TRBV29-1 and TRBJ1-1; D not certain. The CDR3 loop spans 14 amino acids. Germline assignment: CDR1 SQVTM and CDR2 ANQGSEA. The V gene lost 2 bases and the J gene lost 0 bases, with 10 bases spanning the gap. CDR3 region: CSVEPGRMNTEAFF. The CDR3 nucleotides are TGCAGCGTTGAACCCGGACGGATGAACACTGAAGCTTTCTTT.